The clone carrying this TCR beta chain occurred a few times. From germline, CDR1 is SEHNR and CDR2 FQNEAQ (reference sequence). The CDR3 loop spans 12 amino acids. V was clipped by 3 bases and J by 5 bases, with 8 bases between them. These data originate in a study of blood T cell repertoires in COVID-19. Produced via immunoSEQ multiplex PCR; TCRdb's table is partial and in-frame only. The sample records approximately 25,000 clones, approximately 86% being singletons. This receptor was identified in a human donor with acute or convalescent COVID-19. The donor label of this sample is uncertain. Specimen: peripheral blood. The chain couples TRBV7-9 to TRBJ2-7; perhaps TRBD1 as D (6 bases). The chain's CDR3 is CASSLKGDEQYF. In DNA, the CDR3 is TGTGCCAGCAGCTTGAAGGGGGACGAGCAGTACTTC.